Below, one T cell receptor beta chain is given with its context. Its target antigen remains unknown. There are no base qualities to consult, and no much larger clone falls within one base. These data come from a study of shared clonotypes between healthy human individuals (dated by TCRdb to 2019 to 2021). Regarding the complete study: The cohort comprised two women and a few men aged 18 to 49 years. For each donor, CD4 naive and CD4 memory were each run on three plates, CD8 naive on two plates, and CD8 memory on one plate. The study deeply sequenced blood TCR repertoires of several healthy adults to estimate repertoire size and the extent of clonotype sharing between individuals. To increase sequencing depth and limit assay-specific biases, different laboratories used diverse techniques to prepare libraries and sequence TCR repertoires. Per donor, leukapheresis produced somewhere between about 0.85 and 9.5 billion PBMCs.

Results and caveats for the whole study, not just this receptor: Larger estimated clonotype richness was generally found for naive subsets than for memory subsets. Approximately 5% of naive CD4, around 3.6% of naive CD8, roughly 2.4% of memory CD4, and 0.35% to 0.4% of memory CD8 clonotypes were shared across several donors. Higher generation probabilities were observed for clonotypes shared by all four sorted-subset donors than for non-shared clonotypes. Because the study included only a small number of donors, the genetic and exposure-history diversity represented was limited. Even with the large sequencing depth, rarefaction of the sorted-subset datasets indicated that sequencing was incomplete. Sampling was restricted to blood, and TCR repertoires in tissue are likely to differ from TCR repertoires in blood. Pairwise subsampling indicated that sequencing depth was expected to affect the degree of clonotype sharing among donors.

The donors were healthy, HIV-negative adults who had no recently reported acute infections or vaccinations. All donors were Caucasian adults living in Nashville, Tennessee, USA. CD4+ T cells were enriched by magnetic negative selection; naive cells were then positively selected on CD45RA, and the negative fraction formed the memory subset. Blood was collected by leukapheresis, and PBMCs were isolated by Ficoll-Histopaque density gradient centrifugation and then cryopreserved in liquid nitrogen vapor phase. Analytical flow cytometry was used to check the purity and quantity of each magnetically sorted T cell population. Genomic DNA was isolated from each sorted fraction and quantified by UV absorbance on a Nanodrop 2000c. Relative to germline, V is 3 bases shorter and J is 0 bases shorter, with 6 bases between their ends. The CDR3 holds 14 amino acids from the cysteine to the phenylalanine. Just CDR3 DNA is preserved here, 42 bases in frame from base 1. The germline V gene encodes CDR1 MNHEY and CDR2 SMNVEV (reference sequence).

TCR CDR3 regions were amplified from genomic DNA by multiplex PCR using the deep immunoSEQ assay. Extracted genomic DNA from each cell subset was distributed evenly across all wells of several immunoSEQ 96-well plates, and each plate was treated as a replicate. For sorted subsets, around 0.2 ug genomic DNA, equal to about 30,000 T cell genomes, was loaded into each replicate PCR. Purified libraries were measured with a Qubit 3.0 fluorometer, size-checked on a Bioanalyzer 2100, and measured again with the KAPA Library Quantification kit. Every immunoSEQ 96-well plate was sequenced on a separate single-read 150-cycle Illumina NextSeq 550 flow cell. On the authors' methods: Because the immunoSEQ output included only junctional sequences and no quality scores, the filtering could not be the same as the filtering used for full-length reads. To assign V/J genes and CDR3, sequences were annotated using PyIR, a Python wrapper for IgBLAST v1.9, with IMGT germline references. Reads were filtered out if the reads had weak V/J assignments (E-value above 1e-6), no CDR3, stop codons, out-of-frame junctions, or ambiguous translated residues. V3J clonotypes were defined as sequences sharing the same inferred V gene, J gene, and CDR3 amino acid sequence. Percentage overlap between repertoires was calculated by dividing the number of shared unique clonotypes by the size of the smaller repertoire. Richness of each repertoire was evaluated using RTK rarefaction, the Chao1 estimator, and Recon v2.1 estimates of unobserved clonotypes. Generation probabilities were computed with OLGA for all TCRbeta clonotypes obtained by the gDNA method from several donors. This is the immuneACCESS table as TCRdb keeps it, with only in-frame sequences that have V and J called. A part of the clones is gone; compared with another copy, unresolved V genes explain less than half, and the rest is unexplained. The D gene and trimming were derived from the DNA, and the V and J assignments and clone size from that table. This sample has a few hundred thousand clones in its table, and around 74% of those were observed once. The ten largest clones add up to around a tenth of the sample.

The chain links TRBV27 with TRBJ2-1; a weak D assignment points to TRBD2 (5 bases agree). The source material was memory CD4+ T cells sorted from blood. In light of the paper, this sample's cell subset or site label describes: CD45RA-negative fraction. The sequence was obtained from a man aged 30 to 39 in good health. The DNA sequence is TGTGCCAGCAGTTTTGGACTCTCCTACAATGAGCAGTTCTTC. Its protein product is CASSFGLSYNEQFF.